Sequencing of this TCR beta chain was carried out in a study of cytomegalovirus exposure and HLA in healthy donors (dated by TCRdb to about 2017). General notes on the study: An earlier analysis of about 560 of the donors reported 276 Gb of sequence data and 90 million to 120 million unique TCR beta sequences obtained from around 180 million T cells. To decide whether each TCR beta V gene segment behaved as functional or pseudogenic, an earlier analysis of fewer than 750 of the donors relied on high-throughput TCR beta sequencing. Donor age, sex, ethnicity and CMV serostatus were collected together with the repertoire data. Besides the first cohort of roughly 700 subjects, a separate validation cohort made up of roughly 120 different subjects was used. In the later analysis, no new phenotypic data were used to find candidate immune exposures; instead, reliance was placed on TCR beta sequences and their occurrence across donors. To predict cytomegalovirus infection status, the study brought together high-throughput TCR immunosequencing, statistical association of individual TCRs with disease status, and machine learning. Approximately 310 gigabases of sequencing data and tens of millions of unique TCR sequences were included in an early release covering about 700 HLA-typed donors. The study was designed to test whether signatures of past pathogen exposure could be identified by cataloging public T cell receptors. HLA typing covered class I and class II loci at four-digit resolution. Genome-wide SNP genotypes for about 55% of the roughly 670 donors were used in a later genetic analysis, which treated that subset as a discovery cohort. Roughly five DR-DQ haplotypes were treated as single units for association and clustering because of strong linkage in the cohort. The study profiled the T cell repertoires of under 700 subjects by immunosequencing and related them to cytomegalovirus serostatus. Every repertoire in the discovery cohort had been generated on one and the same sequencing platform. Among a few hundred genotyped donors of the cohort, an average of about 240,000 unique TCR beta nucleotide sequences were sequenced per donor, 15% to 20% of them non-productive. Of the roughly 390 genotyped donors, around 81% fell in the genetic ancestry cluster associated with self-reported Caucasian donors. To study patterns of TCR occurrence, a later analysis re-analyzed previously published TCR beta repertoires from several hundred donors and added high-resolution HLA genotyping. The number of donors typed differed by locus, with roughly 629-640 for A, B, C, DRB1 and DQB1, around 500 for DQA1, nearly 610 for DPA1, and over 400 for DPB1.

On the study overall, not on this receptor specifically: In a later analysis, HLA-associated TCR beta chains were found to be more clonally expanded and to have lower generation probabilities than equally common non-associated chains. A later genetic analysis associated a missense DCLRE1C variant with V-gene and J-gene trimming of TCR beta chains, and an independent cohort replicated the association. According to a later genetic analysis, donors in an Asian-associated ancestry cluster had fewer N-insertions in productive TCRs than the roughly 700-donor mean. In an earlier analysis of some 640 of the donors, most TCR beta V segments were observed in productive rearrangements about 87% or about 30% of the time, broadly matching IMGT annotations. A cluster of highly shared sequence variants was judged likely to be a technical artifact of the sequencing pipeline. This cohort had only TCR beta chains sequenced, and the lack of alpha or paired-chain data limited which features could be detected. Immune exposure information for the cohort was limited to CMV serostatus. Because counts were too low, fewer than 20 rarely observed V segments, including chromosome 9 orphons, were excluded from the earlier analysis of 587 of the donors. A total of 164 TCR beta chains were listed by the study as associated with cytomegalovirus. In vitro tests confirmed that a few of the cytomegalovirus-associated TCR beta chains recognize cytomegalovirus antigens. Specific HLA alleles were associated with around 18,000 TCR beta sequences at a false discovery rate of 0.05 in a later analysis. In both the original and validation cohorts, the classifier was reported to diagnose cytomegalovirus status with high specificity and sensitivity. Because some donors lacked HLA typing at each locus, the association tests relied only on the typed subset. Across donors, most TCR sequences were observed very rarely, whereas some public TCRs were present in many individuals. Linkage disequilibrium might explain the correlated functional status among segregating V segments, but an unknown experimental factor could not be excluded. According to a later analysis, parvovirus B19, influenza, CMV and Epstein-Barr virus appeared linked to several top co-occurrence clusters. According to the authors, the approach could potentially be generalized to other disease states and immunological phenotypes. Sequencing depth was assumed to be roughly uniform across donors in the presence/absence analyses, though that assumption may not hold. A further reported finding was that TCR beta sequences accurately predicted the HLA-A and HLA-B alleles for most subjects in the first cohort. Some IMGT-functional V segments, including TRBV6-2 and TRBV6-3, could not be told apart with the 87-base-pair reads, so those segments were excluded. Assigning TCR associations to individual alleles was difficult when HLA alleles, especially DR and DQ, strongly co-occurred. In a later analysis, the rate of TCR association differed among HLA loci, with DRB1 alleles having the most associated TCRs and HLA-C alleles having the fewest. A later analysis found that most CMV-associated TCR beta chains appeared HLA-restricted, with HLA associations seemingly driven largely by CMV exposure.

Only a few counts were recorded for this clone. Its antigen is still unknown. The record has no base qualities; no much larger clone is one base away. CDR1 SGHDN and CDR2 FVKESK were looked up in the germline V gene. From the cysteine through the phenylalanine, the CDR3 covers 13 amino acids. Of all the DNA, just the CDR3 is kept, 39 bases in frame from base 1. V is clipped by 4 bases and J by 0 bases, and the sequence between their germline boundaries is 6 bases long. Receptor amplification or capture employed the immunoSEQ multiplex PCR assay. A mixture of 60 forward primers for TCR Vbeta segments and 13 reverse primers for TCR Jbeta segments was used in the multiplex PCR. The CDR3 region of rearranged TCR beta genes was amplified from genomic DNA by a multiplex PCR assay. The Illumina HiSeq System was used to sequence the amplified TCR beta libraries as 87-base-pair reads. Under the source paper's analysis protocol: A later analysis tallied 75 million to 95 million unique TCR beta chains across the 660 or so repertoires, and about 10 million of those chains were shared by two or more donors. To remove PCR and sequencing errors, raw reads were error-corrected and collapsed into unique sequences using a nearest-neighbor algorithm that merged closely related sequences. CDR3 sequences were aligned to IMGT reference sequences to assign V, D and J gene segments. For a sequence to be retained, a match of at least six nucleotides was required to both a V gene segment and a J gene segment. A rearrangement was called productive if the CDR3 had no stop codons and remained in frame with V and J, and every other rearrangement was called non-productive. Following IMGT convention, CDR3 was defined as the stretch from the second conserved V-encoded cysteine up to the conserved J-encoded phenylalanine. Sequences without an unambiguous match to a single V gene segment were excluded from the earlier analysis of several hundred of the donors. In an earlier analysis of several hundred of the donors, V segments were called functional above 56.7% productive rearrangements and were called segregating when the between-donor standard deviation exceeded 5%. A statistical classification framework was developed to diagnose cytomegalovirus status using the catalog of TCR beta chain sequences. A later analysis assigned V and J genes by comparing TCR nucleotide sequences with IMGT/GENE-DB human TR gene sequences. Using the TCRdist pipeline, a later analysis assigned CDR3 sequences along with most-parsimonious VDJ recombination scenarios. In a later analysis, each TCR beta chain was defined by its CDR3 amino acid sequence together with its V-gene family, and reads without a unique V-gene family were excluded. A later analysis removed roughly 590 highly shared, low-generation-probability nucleotide sequences to deal with suspected cross-contamination and a sequencing artifact. In a later analysis, a clonal expansion index was calculated for each public chain from normalized within-repertoire ranks of inferred template counts. In a later analysis, generation probabilities were computed with a VDJ recombination model fitted to out-of-frame rearrangements, and the resulting probabilities were checked against IGoR. In a later analysis, hypergeometric tests were used to score TCR-TCR, TCR-HLA and TCR-CMV co-occurrence, with a repertoire-size bias correction applied to TCR pairs. In a later analysis, false discovery rates were estimated by permuting HLA or CMV assignments 20 times. In a later analysis, co-occurring TCRs were grouped using DBSCAN, with TCRdist sequence similarity added in when clustering inside HLA-allele-positive subsets. For co-occurrence clustering, repertoires with fewer than 30,000 or more than 120,000 public chains were excluded, along with about five repertoires with anomalous nucleotide sharing. TCRdb retrieved this table from immuneACCESS and kept in-frame rearrangements only. Not all clones are present; in checked studies, unresolved V genes account for under half, and no reason is known for the remainder. Clone size and V and J calls were adopted from that table, with D and trimming inferred from the DNA. The sample records 130,000 or so clones, about four fifths of which are singletons. The ten most abundant clones make up less than 4% of the sample.

In total, fewer than 750 healthy bone marrow donors made up the cohort. At the time of sampling, all cohort members were nominally healthy, though unrecorded immune exposures were likely present. The donor was CMV seronegative and was included in the group of about 350 seronegative cohort members. Each donor provided a peripheral blood sample, and peripheral blood mononuclear cells were used for TCR beta sequencing. The Qiagen DNeasy Blood Extraction Kit was used to extract genomic DNA from the blood cell samples. The sample consisted of PBMCs. This clonotype was sampled from a man aged 25 to 40 in good health and CMV-seronegative. The chain uses TRBV14 and TRBJ1-1, with the D segment identity uncertain. The sequenced DNA: TGTGCCAGCAGCCGGGCGTTGAACACTGAAGCTTTCTTT. This codes for CASSRALNTEAFF.